This entry describes one T cell receptor (beta chain). This clone was recorded a few times. The antigen it binds to is not known. No much larger clone exists at a distance of one base, and base qualities are not known. Libraries were constructed by the immunoSEQ multiplex PCR assay. What TCRdb holds here is the immuneACCESS table cut down to in-frame rearrangements. Part of the clones is not present; checked against another copy, under half of the missing clones reflect an unresolved V gene, and the others are unexplained. The sample table contains 90,000 or so clones; only one count was recorded for roughly 85% of them. The top ten constitute around 0.8% of the sample. Trimming removed 2 bases from V and 7 bases from J, leaving 12 bases between the germline ends. The CDR3 has 15 amino acids, counting the end cysteine and phenylalanine. The DNA shown is the 45-base CDR3, in frame from base 1. CDR1 is given as SGHAT and CDR2 as FQDESV, both from the germline V gene (reference sequence).

This entry comes from a study of radiotherapy plus CTLA-4 blockade in lung cancer (dated by TCRdb to between 2018 and 2020). General notes on the study: Among enrolled patients, about 17% had an objective response and 31% reached disease control.

Results and caveats for the whole study, not just this receptor: Early dynamic changes in blood T cell clones, together with increased serum interferon-beta after radiation, were reported as the strongest predictors of response. After treatment with radiotherapy and ipilimumab, TCR clones that came from tumors expanded in the peripheral blood.

The study tested focal radiation therapy combined with CTLA-4 blockade (ipilimumab) in patients with chemo-refractory metastatic non-small-cell lung cancer. The sequencing here drew on peripheral blood, taken from a patient treated with radiotherapy plus ipilimumab. This TCR was sampled from a human donor with non-small cell lung cancer who had stable disease on radiotherapy plus ipilimumab. The rearranged chain carries TRBV11-1 and TRBJ1-6; TRBD1 is a weak D gene call, 5 bases matching. The CDR3 protein: CASSLSTAENSPLHF. The nucleotides are TGTGCCAGCAGCTTATCGACAGCGGAGAATTCACCCCTCCACTTT. The variable domain in full, with residues beyond the CDR3 obtained from the reference TRBV11-1 and TRBJ1-6 genes, is EAEVAQSPRYKITEKSQAVAFWCDPISGHATLYWYRQILGQGPELLVQFQDESVVDDSQLPKDRFSAERLKGVDSTLKIQPAELGDSAMYLCASSLSTAENSPLHFGNGTRLTVT.